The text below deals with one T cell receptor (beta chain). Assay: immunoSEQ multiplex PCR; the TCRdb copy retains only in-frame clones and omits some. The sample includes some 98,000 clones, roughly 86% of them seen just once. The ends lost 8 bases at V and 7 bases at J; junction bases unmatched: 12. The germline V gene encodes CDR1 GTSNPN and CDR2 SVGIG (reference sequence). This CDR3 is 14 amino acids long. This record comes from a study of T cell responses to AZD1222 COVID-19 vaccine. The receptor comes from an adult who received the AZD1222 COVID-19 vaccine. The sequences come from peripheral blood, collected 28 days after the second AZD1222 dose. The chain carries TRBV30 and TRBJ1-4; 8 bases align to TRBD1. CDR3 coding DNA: TGTGCCGTGCAATTCCAGGGGGCGTTTGAAAAACTGTTTTTT. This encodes CAVQFQGAFEKLFF.